The 19 T cell receptor beta chains below all came from one sample that was sequenced in a study of cytomegalovirus exposure and HLA in healthy donors. Primers: 60 Vbeta forward and 13 Jbeta reverse. Profiling relied on immunoSEQ multiplex PCR, and the TCRdb table lists in-frame clones only, not all of them. The table records about 160,000 clones, around four fifths of them present only once. The material sequenced was PBMCs. The receptors originated from a man in his late teens or twenties in good health and CMV-seropositive.

The rearrangement uses TRBV5-6 and TRBJ1-2; TRBD1 matches at 9 bases. Per the germline V gene, CDR1 is SGHDT and CDR2 is YYEEEE. This CDR3 comprises 15 residues. The ends lost 1 base at V and 0 bases at J; junction bases unmatched: 1. The CDR3 spells CASSLRTGANYGYTF. In DNA form, the CDR3 reads TGTGCCAGCAGCTTGCGGACAGGGGCTAACTATGGCTACACCTTC.

This clone was observed a handful of times. The rearrangement links TRBV29-1 to TRBJ2-3, with 9 bases aligning to TRBD1. The CDR3 extends over 14 amino acids. V lost 7 bases to trimming and J lost 5 bases; unmatched junction nucleotides: 10. The V gene's germline CDR1 is SQVTM and CDR2 ANQGSEA. The CDR3 DNA follows: TGCAGCGGGCGGACAGGGGTATGGGGAGATACGCAGTATTTT. Amino acids: CSGRTGVWGDTQYF.

The CDR3 loop is CASRSSYGYTF. In DNA form, the CDR3 reads TGTGCCAGCAGGTCGTCTTATGGCTACACCTTC. The rearrangement joins TRBV2 to TRBJ1-2, with unresolved D. V lost 6 bases to trimming and J lost 5 bases, with 7 bases between them. The CDR3 has 11 residues. Germline assignment: CDR1 SNHLY and CDR2 FYNNEI.

The J gene is TRBJ2-1, the V gene TRBV6-5; D may be TRBD1 (5 bases). Trimming removed 0 bases at V and 12 bases at J, with 12 bases between. The CDR3 totals 13 residues. Germline V lookup: CDR1 MNHEY, CDR2 SVGAGI. CDR3 region: CASSYSQYQGQFF. CDR3 DNA: TGTGCCAGCAGTTACTCGCAGTACCAGGGGCAGTTCTTC.

V usage is TRBV6-6 and J usage is TRBJ2-7; D possibly corresponds to TRBD2 (6 bases). The V end lost 5 bases, the J end lost 0 bases, and 14 bases lay between the germline ends. Per the germline V gene, CDR1 is MNHNY and CDR2 is SVGAGI (reference sequence). This CDR3 is 15 amino acids long. CDR3 amino acids: CASSTGDSFSYEQYF. The CDR3, as DNA: TGTGCCAGCAGTACTGGGGACTCTTTCTCCTACGAGCAGTACTTC.

The rearrangement links TRBV7-8 to TRBJ2-1; 8 nucleotides agree with TRBD2. Germline V gene data show CDR1 as SGHVS and CDR2 as FQNEAQ. This CDR3 contains 16 residues. V dropped 3 bases and J dropped 11; count of bases not matched to a gene: 15. The DNA for the CDR3 is TGTGCCAGCAGCTTCGCCTCCGGGGGGGCAGGAGGGAAGCAGTTCTTC. Translating gives CASSFASGGAGGKQFF.

V usage is TRBV6-5 and J usage is TRBJ2-1; D is possibly TRBD2 (6 bases). The CDR3 is made up of 15 amino acids. The germline CDR1 and CDR2 sequences are MNHEY and SVGAGI. The V end was cut by 7 bases, the J end by 2 bases, with 15 bases between. The CDR3 DNA reads TGTGCCAGCAAACGACTAGTGAGCACCTACAATGAGCAGTTCTTC. Its translation: CASKRLVSTYNEQFF.

The chain joins TRBV18 to TRBJ1-5; 7 nucleotides align to TRBD1. Trimming at V came to 4 bases and at J to 0 bases, leaving 3 bases not matched to a gene. Germline-derived CDR1 and CDR2 are KGHSH and LQKENI. The CDR3 covers 15 residues. CDR3 sequence: CASSLGTDSNQPQHF. CDR3 DNA sequence: TGTGCCAGCTCACTAGGGACAGATAGCAATCAGCCCCAGCATTTT.

The rearrangement joins TRBV7-7 to TRBJ2-7; weak D call: TRBD1 (5 bases). With 1 base removed from V and 4 bases from J, the gap between germline ends came to 14 bases. Germline CDR1 SSHAT, CDR2 FNYEAQ (reference sequence). This CDR3 region has 15 residues. The CDR3 nucleotides read TGTGCCAGCAGCTTAGGTCCAGGGCTAGTGTACGAGCAGTACTTC. Its protein product is CASSLGPGLVYEQYF.

The V and J genes are TRBV7-9 and TRBJ1-1; D gene uncertain. This CDR3 contains 14 residues. In germline, CDR1 is SEHNR, CDR2 FQNEAQ (reference sequence). Trimming stripped 3 bases from V and 0 bases from J, with 8 bases between. CDR3 in DNA: TGTGCCAGCAGCTTCGACACGGTGAACACTGAAGCTTTCTTT. Translated: CASSFDTVNTEAFF.

This chain connects TRBV7-9 to TRBJ1-4, with a tentative D call TRBD1 (5 bases). With 5 bases removed from V and 8 bases from J, the gap between germline ends came to 18 bases. CDR1 SEHNR and CDR2 FQNEAQ come from the germline V gene (reference sequence). This CDR3 has 15 amino acids. The CDR3 loop reads CASSPLPGPGEKLFF. The CDR3, as DNA: TGTGCCAGCAGCCCCCTTCCGGGTCCAGGGGAAAAACTGTTTTTT.

CDR3 nucleotides: TGTGCCAGCAGCGTAGGGAGGTTTCATCAAGAGACCCAGTACTTC. Amino acids: CASSVGRFHQETQYF. The genes are TRBV9 and TRBJ2-5, with D perhaps matching TRBD2 (5 bases). This CDR3 contains 15 residues. The germline V gene has CDR1 SGDLS and CDR2 YYNGEE. V was pared by 0 bases and J by 2 bases, with 11 bases between.

The rearrangement uses TRBV6-5 and TRBJ1-1; D gene uncertain. The length of the CDR3 is 13 residues. Per germline, CDR1 MNHEY and CDR2 SVGAGI. The ends were cut back, 2 bases at V and 3 bases at J, with 7 bases in the middle. The CDR3 here is CASSYQRDTEAFF. The CDR3, as DNA: TGTGCCAGCAGTTACCAGCGGGACACTGAAGCTTTCTTT.

This chain links TRBV27 with TRBJ1-5, with TRBD1 as a possible D gene (5 bases). Germline CDR1 MNHEY, CDR2 SMNVEV (reference sequence). The CDR3 spans 17 residues. Trimming left V 4 bases short and J 0 bases short, with 16 bases between. The CDR3 DNA is TGTGCCAGCAGTTCGACAGATGCAATTTATAGCAATCAGCCCCAGCATTTT. The encoded protein is CASSSTDAIYSNQPQHF.

This chain uses TRBV7-9 with TRBJ2-7; TRBD1 agrees at 8 bases. In germline, CDR1 is SEHNR, CDR2 FQNEAQ (reference sequence). The CDR3 contains 14 residues. V lost 5 bases and J lost 3; bases outside the gene matches: 6. In DNA, the CDR3 is TGTGCCAGCAGCATGACAGGGGCAAACTACGAGCAGTACTTC. It yields the protein CASSMTGANYEQYF.

CDR3 in DNA: TGTGCCAGCAGCTCTCTGTCAGAAAAGTACGAGCAGTACTTC. This translates into CASSSLSEKYEQYF. The V gene is TRBV7-9, the J gene TRBJ2-7; no reliable D call. Germline V lookup: CDR1 SEHNR, CDR2 FQNEAQ (reference sequence). The germline V and J ends were trimmed by 4 bases and 4 bases, with 14 bases remaining between them. This CDR3 is built from 14 residues.

This chain uses TRBV29-1 with TRBJ1-2, with 7 nucleotides matching TRBD1. Germline CDR1 SQVTM, CDR2 ANQGSEA. The CDR3 runs 12 residues. The V and J ends lost 7 bases and 4 bases, in that order; junction bases with no gene match: 6. In DNA, the CDR3 is TGCAGCGCCAGACAGGGACCCTATGGCTACACCTTC. Protein: CSARQGPYGYTF.

The V and J genes are TRBV5-4 and TRBJ2-2; 7 bases are shared with TRBD2. CDR1 and CDR2 (germline): SGHNT, YYREEE (reference sequence). V shed 4 bases and J 3 bases; nucleotides not matched to a gene: 6. The CDR3 covers 15 residues. CDR3 coding DNA: TGTGCCAGCAGCGAGAGTGGGGGGGACACCGGGGAGCTGTTTTTT. It yields the protein CASSESGGDTGELFF.

The CDR3 here is CASSFRGHQNNEQFF. The CDR3 region has the DNA TGTGCCAGCAGTTTTAGGGGACACCAGAACAATGAGCAGTTCTTC. The rearrangement uses TRBV27 and TRBJ2-1, with a weak D call TRBD1 (6 bases). Germline V CDR1 and CDR2: MNHEY, SMNVEV (reference sequence). The germline V and J ends were trimmed by 3 bases and 5 bases, with 14 bases remaining between them. The CDR3 extends over 15 amino acids.